This T cell receptor beta chain was captured by sequencing in a study of blood T cell repertoires in COVID-19. Trimming took 5 bases from V and 2 from J; bases not matched to a gene: 12. CDR3 length equals 17 residues. The V gene's germline CDR1 is SGHDT and CDR2 YYEEEE. This table comes from immunoSEQ multiplex PCR, and its TCRdb copy is limited to in-frame clones, with some not included. The sample records about 59,000 clones, about 90% being singletons. The genes are TRBV5-6 and TRBJ2-7; 11 bases are a match to TRBD2. The sequenced sample consisted of peripheral blood. The TCR originated in an elderly man in a cohort sampled during active COVID-19. The CDR3 is CASSSGLAGFRTYEQYF. CDR3 coding DNA: TGTGCCAGCAGTTCCGGACTAGCGGGTTTCCGGACCTACGAGCAGTACTTC.